The 15 T cell receptor beta chains below all came from one sample that was sequenced in a study of T-cell memory formation after mild COVID-19. TCRdb reprocessed the 5' RACE reads with MiXCR, giving one entry per CDR3 protein. The table includes 340,000 or so distinct CDR3 sequences, over 10% detected once. The sample was PBMCs or a T cell subset sorted from them (not recorded which). Receptors were obtained from a man younger than 30 who had mild COVID-19 (a few samples of this study predate the infection). Cell type and time point are not known.

The chain carries TRBV20-1 and TRBJ2-5, with 8 bases that match TRBD2. Unmatched junction bases numbered 4, after V lost 6 bases and J lost 4 bases. The CDR3 is 12 amino acids. Germline assignment: CDR1 DFQATT and CDR2 SNEGSKA (reference sequence). As DNA, the CDR3 is TGCAGTGCCTCCCGGGGGGGAGAGACCCAGTACTTC. Its protein is CSASRGGETQYF.

This clonotype was observed many times. At one end the junction does not follow the germline gene, possibly because of a read error. This chain joins TRBV5-1 and TRBJ2-2; D possibly corresponds to TRBD2 (5 bases). CDR3 length: 13 amino acids. In germline, CDR1 is SGHRS, CDR2 YFSETQ. The CDR3 sequence is CASSLRETGELFF. The DNA for the CDR3 is TGTGCCAGCAGCTTAAGGGAGACCGGGGAGCTGTTTTTT.

The chain couples TRBV18 to TRBJ2-5; D is uncertain. Per the germline V gene, CDR1 is KGHSH and CDR2 is LQKENI. CDR3 size: 12 residues. V dropped 0 bases and J dropped 5 bases, with 4 bases sitting between them. This CDR3 is CASSPPRETQYF. In nucleotides, the CDR3 is TGTGCCAGCTCACCACCTCGGGAGACCCAGTACTTC.

This clonotype was seen a few times. V is TRBV4-1 and J is TRBJ2-5; D unclear. CDR3 length: 17 amino acids. The germline CDR1 and CDR2 sequences are MGHRA and YSYEKL. Trimming shortened V by 4 bases and J by 3 bases, and 21 bases separated the two germline ends. The CDR3 nucleotides read TGCGCCAGCAGCCGAGGATTCGCGGTAGTGGCGGAAGAGACCCAGTACTTC. Amino acid sequence: CASSRGFAVVAEETQYF.

V and J are TRBV19 and TRBJ2-7, with TRBD1 matching 7 bases. The V gene end was trimmed by 7 bases and the J gene end by 3 bases; junction bases not matched to a gene: 3. From germline, CDR1 is LNHDA and CDR2 SQIVND (reference sequence). CDR3 length: 12 residues. The DNA of the CDR3 is TGTGCCAGTAAAGGGGGCGGCTACGAGCAGTACTTC. Its protein is CASKGGGYEQYF.

Ten or more counts support this clonotype. The chain links TRBV15 to TRBJ2-2; TRBD1 aligns across 7 bases. CDR1 LNHNV and CDR2 YYDKDF come from the germline V gene (reference sequence). The trim removed 6 bases at V and 4 bases at J, leaving 8 bases unmatched. The CDR3 consists of 15 residues. The CDR3 coding sequence is TGTGCCACCAGAATACAGGGGTTCCCCACCGGGGAGCTGTTTTTT. This encodes CATRIQGFPTGELFF.

The rearrangement joins TRBV7-3 to TRBJ2-1; 7 bases align to TRBD2. The J segment lost 4 bases and the V segment lost 1 base, leaving 4 bases of the junction unmatched. Looked up from germline, CDR1 is SGHTA and CDR2 is FQGTGA. The CDR3 consists of 15 residues. This CDR3 is CASSLRSGEYNEQFF. The CDR3 DNA reads as TGTGCCAGCAGCTTAAGGAGCGGGGAATACAATGAGCAGTTCTTC. Using reference TRBV7-3 and TRBJ2-1 for the parts outside the CDR3, the full variable domain is GAGVSQTPSNKVTEKGKYVELRCDPISGHTALYWYRQSLGQGPEFLIYFQGTGAADDSGLPNDRFFAVRPEGSVSTLKIQRTERGDSAVYLCASSLRSGEYNEQFFGPGTRLTVL.

The chain uses TRBV20-1 and TRBJ2-3; D uncertain. Germline V lookup: CDR1 DFQATT, CDR2 SNEGSKA (reference sequence). The CDR3 has 14 amino acids. V lost 0 bases, J lost 1 base, and 8 bases lay in between. The CDR3 is CSARDAIGTDTQYF. CDR3 nucleotides: TGCAGTGCTAGAGACGCAATTGGCACAGATACGCAGTATTTT.

This clonotype has more than one count but fewer than ten. An end of the junction does not agree with germline; a read error may underlie this. The V call is TRBV20-1, the J call TRBJ2-1; tentatively, D is TRBD1 (6 bases). Per germline, CDR1 DFQATT and CDR2 SNEGSKA (reference sequence). The CDR3 length is 13 residues. The CDR3 spells CSAFGQTYNGQFF. The CDR3 bases are TGCAGTGCTTTCGGACAGACATACAATGGGCAGTTCTTC.

This clonotype came up a few times. This chain uses TRBV20-1 with TRBJ2-7; 10 bases line up with TRBD2. CDR1 is DFQATT, CDR2 SNEGSKA, per germline (reference sequence). This CDR3 contains 16 residues. Trimming removed 3 bases from V and 3 bases from J; junction bases left unmatched: 11. The CDR3 protein is CSARKISSGGFYEQYF. The CDR3 DNA follows: TGCAGTGCTAGGAAAATTAGTAGCGGGGGGTTCTACGAGCAGTACTTC.

This rearrangement joins TRBV5-1 to TRBJ2-1; tentatively, D is TRBD2 (6 bases). Trimming removed 4 bases from V and 0 bases from J, with 11 bases in between. CDR1 and CDR2 from the germline V gene are SGHRS and YFSETQ. The CDR3 has 15 residues. The CDR3 protein is CASSGGLSSYNEQFF. CDR3 DNA sequence: TGCGCCAGCAGCGGAGGACTAAGCTCCTACAATGAGCAGTTCTTC. The full variable domain, with the rest looked up from reference TRBV5-1 and TRBJ2-1, is KAGVTQTPRYLIKTRGQQVTLSCSPISGHRSVSWYQQTPGQGLQFLFEYFSETQRNKGNFPGRFSGRQFSNSRSEMNVSTLELGDSALYLCASSGGLSSYNEQFFGPGTRLTVL.

The gene calls are TRBV25-1 and TRBJ2-2; unclear D gene. In germline, CDR1 is MGHDK, CDR2 SYGVNS. V gave up 0 bases and J gave up 4 bases, with 12 bases separating them. The CDR3 is 16 residues long. This CDR3 reads CASSEYWGSSTGELFF. The DNA for the CDR3 is TGTGCCAGCAGTGAATATTGGGGTAGCTCCACCGGGGAGCTGTTTTTT.

This chain joins TRBV20-1 and TRBJ2-7; no firm D call. Trimming cost V 3 bases and J 0 bases, with 9 bases left between them. Germline V gene sequence: CDR1 DFQATT, CDR2 SNEGSKA (reference sequence). This CDR3 contains 13 residues. The CDR3: CSARDGSSYEQYF. The CDR3 coding sequence is TGCAGTGCTAGGGACGGCAGCTCCTACGAGCAGTACTTC.

The chain employs TRBV20-1 and TRBJ2-5; D unclear. Germline V CDR1 and CDR2: DFQATT, SNEGSKA (reference sequence). V was shortened by 0 bases and J by 5 bases, with 7 bases between the two germline ends. The CDR3 is 12 residues long. The CDR3, as DNA: TGCAGTGCTAGAGAACTTACCGAGACCCAGTACTTC. Translating it yields CSARELTETQYF.

This chain joins TRBV5-1 and TRBJ2-3; a possible D gene is TRBD1 (5 bases). Germline loops: CDR1 SGHRS, CDR2 YFSETQ. The V end was cut by 7 bases, the J end by 0 bases, with 9 bases between. This CDR3 has 13 amino acids. In nucleotides, the CDR3 is TGCGCCAGCTCAGGGCCTAGCACAGATACGCAGTATTTT. Residues: CASSGPSTDTQYF. The variable domain in full, completed from reference TRBV5-1 and TRBJ2-3, reads KAGVTQTPRYLIKTRGQQVTLSCSPISGHRSVSWYQQTPGQGLQFLFEYFSETQRNKGNFPGRFSGRQFSNSRSEMNVSTLELGDSALYLCASSGPSTDTQYFGPGTRLTVL.